This T cell receptor (beta chain) was captured in a study of Graves' ophthalmopathy and Graves' hyperthyroidism listed by TCRdb under 2018. About the study as a whole: Peripheral blood samples were taken at the time of initial diagnosis, before any treatment was given. TCR beta repertoire signatures were used to distinguish Graves' ophthalmopathy from Graves' hyperthyroidism and to predict progression to ophthalmopathy. In total, around 130 blood samples were TCR-sequenced: fewer than 50 ophthalmopathy, about 75 hyperthyroidism and about 17 hyperthyroidism-to-ophthalmopathy patients. To explore V-J signatures distinguishing ophthalmopathy from hyperthyroidism, a discovery set of under 110 patients (roughly 44 ophthalmopathy, 57 stable hyperthyroidism) was enrolled. An independent validation cohort comprised 18 hyperthyroidism patients and 15 to 17 patients who later progressed from hyperthyroidism to ophthalmopathy. In roughly 6 hyperthyroidism patients, the T-cell repertoires found in thyroid tissue were compared with those found in blood. After sampling, hyperthyroidism patients received methimazole starting at 30 mg daily, and ophthalmopathy patients received high-dose intravenous methylprednisolone.

General findings and caveats noted by the study authors: Ophthalmopathy was separated from stable hyperthyroidism by the 13-signature model with roughly 90% sensitivity and around 81% specificity in cross-validation and with 80%/75% in the test set. No statistical method was used to set the sample size in advance, and the investigators knew which group each participant was assigned to. In validation, the model predicted ophthalmopathy progression with about 64% sensitivity and roughly 78% specificity; about a dozen predicted patients were CT-confirmed with GO in a median of approximately six months. Most expanded thyroid clonotypes with frequency above 0.001 were also detected in blood, suggesting blood repertoires may reflect the thyroid immune response.

As encoded in the germline V gene (reference sequence), CDR1 is MNHNY while CDR2 is SVGAGI. The CDR3 measures 14 amino acids from cysteine to phenylalanine. Only CDR3 DNA is held: 42 bases, read in frame from base 1. The ophthalmopathy patients had moderately to severely active disease, with a Clinical Activity Score of 3 or higher, a NOSPECS grade of 4 or higher, and a disease duration of less than 3 months. Patients were excluded if they had other autoimmune diseases, uncontrolled infections, pregnancy or lactation. Diagnosis was based on clinical symptoms, serum thyroxine, TRAb, thyroid ultrasound and orbital computed tomography. Ficoll-Paque density gradient centrifugation was used to isolate PBMCs from around 9.1 ml of fresh peripheral blood. Total RNA was extracted using Trizol reagent, and RNA quality was checked on an Agilent 2100 Bioanalyzer. TCR beta CDR3 regions were amplified from RNA transcripts for repertoire sequencing. The first round was an RT-PCR using HTBI primers with the Qiagen OneStep RT-PCR kit, and this first round was followed by a second-round multiplex PCR, then size selection and purification. Libraries were sequenced on an Illumina HiSeq2000 using paired-end 100 bp reads. Turning to the authors' computational methods: SOAPnuke was used to process the reads, throwing out any read that had adapters, had uncalled bases, had a mean Phred below 15, or lacked an exact constant-primer or identifier match. High-quality paired reads were merged with COPE v1.2.5. Each unique nucleotide sequence was treated as a clonotype, and MiTCR v1.1 was used to align the clonotypes to the IMGT TRB V, D and J references. Analysis was restricted to V-J combinations with a frequency above 0.0001, which covered roughly 99% of repertoires. A TCR clonal expansion and chaos score per V-J combination was defined as the ratio of F50 clonal expansion to chaos observed in the TCRdist matrix. Welch's t-statistics and random forest were used to reduce the features to some 13 V-J combinations, which were then used as input to a naive Bayes classifier. The Morisita-Horn index was used to measure how similar the thyroid and blood repertoires were. In TCRdb, the public reads were trimmed at Q25 with fastp and aligned with MiXCR, with productive beta chains retained. Rows are unified per CDR3 protein, each entry keeping the most common DNA and genes. V and J calls and clone size were set by TCRdb, not the authors. A total of approximately 700,000 distinct CDR3 sequences appear in this sample, approximately 40% of them only once. Approximately 46% of the sample rests with the top ten.

In its sample, this clonotype was seen once. What antigen it recognizes has not been identified. One end of the junction is discordant with germline, which a read error may explain. The clonotype comes from an adult man with Graves' ophthalmopathy. What was sequenced was peripheral blood. This sequence uses TRBV6-6 and TRBJ1-3; the D gene is not confidently resolved. The encoded CDR3 is CAGSLRGAGNTIYF. DNA sequence: TGTGCCGGCAGTTTACGTGGGGCTGGAAACACCATATATTTT.